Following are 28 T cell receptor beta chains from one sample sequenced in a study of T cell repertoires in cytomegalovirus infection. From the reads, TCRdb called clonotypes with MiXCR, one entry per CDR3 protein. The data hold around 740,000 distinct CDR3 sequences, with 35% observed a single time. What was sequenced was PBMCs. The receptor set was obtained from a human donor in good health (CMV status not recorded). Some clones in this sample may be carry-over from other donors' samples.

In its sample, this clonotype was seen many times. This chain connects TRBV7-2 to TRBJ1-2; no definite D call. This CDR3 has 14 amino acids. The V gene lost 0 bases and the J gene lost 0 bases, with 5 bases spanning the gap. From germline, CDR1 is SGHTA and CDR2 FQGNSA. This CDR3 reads CASSLAAANYGYTF. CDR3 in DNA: TGTGCCAGCAGCTTAGCTGCAGCTAACTATGGCTACACCTTC.

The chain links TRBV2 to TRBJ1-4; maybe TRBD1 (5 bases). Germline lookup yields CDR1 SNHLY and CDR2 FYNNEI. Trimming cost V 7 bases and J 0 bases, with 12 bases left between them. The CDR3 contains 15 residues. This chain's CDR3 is CASIPGFSTNEKLFF. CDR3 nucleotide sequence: TGTGCCAGCATTCCAGGGTTTTCAACTAATGAAAAACTGTTTTTT.

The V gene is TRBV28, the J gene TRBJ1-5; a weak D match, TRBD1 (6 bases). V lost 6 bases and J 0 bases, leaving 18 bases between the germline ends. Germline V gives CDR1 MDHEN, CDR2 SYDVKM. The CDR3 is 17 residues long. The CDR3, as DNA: TGTGCCAGCAGGTCCCCAGGTAGGGACATTAGCAATCAGCCCCAGCATTTT. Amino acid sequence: CASRSPGRDISNQPQHF.

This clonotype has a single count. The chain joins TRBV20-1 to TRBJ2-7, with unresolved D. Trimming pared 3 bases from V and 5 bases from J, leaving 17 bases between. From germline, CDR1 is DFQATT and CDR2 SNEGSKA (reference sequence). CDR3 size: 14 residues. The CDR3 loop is CSARDLNKGHEQYF. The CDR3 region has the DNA TGCAGTGCTAGGGACCTAAATAAGGGCCACGAGCAGTACTTC.

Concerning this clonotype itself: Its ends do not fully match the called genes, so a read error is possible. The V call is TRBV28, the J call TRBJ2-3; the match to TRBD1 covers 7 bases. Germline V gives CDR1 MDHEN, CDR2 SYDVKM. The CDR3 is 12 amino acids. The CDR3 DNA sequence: TGTGCCAGCAGTCTGGGGACAGCTACGCAGTATTTT. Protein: CASSLGTATQYF.

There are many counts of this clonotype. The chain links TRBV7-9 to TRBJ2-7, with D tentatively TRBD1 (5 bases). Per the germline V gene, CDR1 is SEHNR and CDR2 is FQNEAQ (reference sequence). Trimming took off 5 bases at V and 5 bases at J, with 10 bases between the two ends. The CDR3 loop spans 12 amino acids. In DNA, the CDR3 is TGTGCCAGCAGCCCAGGGCGAAACGAGCAGTACTTC. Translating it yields CASSPGRNEQYF.

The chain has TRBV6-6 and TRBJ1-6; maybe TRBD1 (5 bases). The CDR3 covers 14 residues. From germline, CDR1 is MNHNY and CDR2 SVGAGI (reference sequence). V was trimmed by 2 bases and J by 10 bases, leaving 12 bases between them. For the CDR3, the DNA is TGTGCCAGCAGTTACGCGGGGGTTCTGTCACCCCTCCACTTT. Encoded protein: CASSYAGVLSPLHF.

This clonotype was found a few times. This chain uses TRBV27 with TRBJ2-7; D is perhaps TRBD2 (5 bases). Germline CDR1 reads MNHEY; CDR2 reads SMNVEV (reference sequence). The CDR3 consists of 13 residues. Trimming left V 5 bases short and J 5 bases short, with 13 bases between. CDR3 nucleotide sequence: TGTGCCAGCAGTCCAGGACTGTTCGACGAGCAGTACTTC. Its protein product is CASSPGLFDEQYF.

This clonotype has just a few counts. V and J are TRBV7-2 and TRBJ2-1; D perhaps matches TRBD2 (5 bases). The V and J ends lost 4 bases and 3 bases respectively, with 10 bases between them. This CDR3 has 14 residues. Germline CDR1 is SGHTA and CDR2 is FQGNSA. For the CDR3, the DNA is TGTGCCAGCAGCTCGCCCGGGGTCTACAATGAGCAGTTCTTC. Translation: CASSSPGVYNEQFF.

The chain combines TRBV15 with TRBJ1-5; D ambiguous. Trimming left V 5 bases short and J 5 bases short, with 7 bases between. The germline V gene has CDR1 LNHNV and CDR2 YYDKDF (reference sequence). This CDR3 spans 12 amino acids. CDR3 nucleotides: TGTGCCACCAGCGGGAGTGATCAGCCCCAGCATTTT. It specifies CATSGSDQPQHF.

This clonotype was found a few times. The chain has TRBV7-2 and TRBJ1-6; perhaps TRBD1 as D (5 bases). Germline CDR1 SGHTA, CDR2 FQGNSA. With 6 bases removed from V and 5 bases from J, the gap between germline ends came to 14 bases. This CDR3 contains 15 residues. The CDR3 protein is CASRGVDDNNSPLHF. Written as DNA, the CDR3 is TGTGCCAGCAGGGGGGTAGATGATAATAATTCACCCCTCCACTTT.

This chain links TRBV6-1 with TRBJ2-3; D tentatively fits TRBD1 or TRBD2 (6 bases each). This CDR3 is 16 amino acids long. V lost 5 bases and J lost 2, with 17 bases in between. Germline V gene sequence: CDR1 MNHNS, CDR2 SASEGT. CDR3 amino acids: CASSSPRGQVTDTQYF. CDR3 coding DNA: TGTGCCAGCAGTAGCCCCCGGGGGCAAGTCACAGATACGCAGTATTTT.

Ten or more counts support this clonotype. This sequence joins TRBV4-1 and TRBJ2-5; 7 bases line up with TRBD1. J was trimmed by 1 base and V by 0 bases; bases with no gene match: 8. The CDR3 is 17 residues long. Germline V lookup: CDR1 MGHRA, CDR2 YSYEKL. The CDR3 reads CASSQEWGTATQETQYF. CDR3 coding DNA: TGCGCCAGCAGCCAAGAATGGGGGACAGCAACCCAAGAGACCCAGTACTTC.

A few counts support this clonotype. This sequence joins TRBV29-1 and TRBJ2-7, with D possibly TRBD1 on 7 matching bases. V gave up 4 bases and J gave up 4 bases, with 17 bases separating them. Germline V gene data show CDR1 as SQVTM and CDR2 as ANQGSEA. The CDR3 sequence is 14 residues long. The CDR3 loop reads CSVVLAGGIYEQYF. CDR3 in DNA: TGCAGCGTTGTCCTGGCAGGGGGGATTTACGAGCAGTACTTC.

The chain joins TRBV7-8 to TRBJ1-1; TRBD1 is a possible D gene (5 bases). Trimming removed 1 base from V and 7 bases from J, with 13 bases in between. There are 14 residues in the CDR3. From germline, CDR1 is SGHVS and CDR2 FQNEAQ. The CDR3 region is CASSLGQNPGEAFF. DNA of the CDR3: TGTGCCAGCAGCTTAGGACAGAACCCCGGTGAAGCTTTCTTT.

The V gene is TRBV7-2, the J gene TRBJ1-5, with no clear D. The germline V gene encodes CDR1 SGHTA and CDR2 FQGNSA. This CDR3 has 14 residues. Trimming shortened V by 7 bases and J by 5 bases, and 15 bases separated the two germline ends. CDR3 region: CASNFGQVYQPQHF. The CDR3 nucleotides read TGTGCCAGCAATTTCGGGCAGGTCTATCAGCCCCAGCATTTT.

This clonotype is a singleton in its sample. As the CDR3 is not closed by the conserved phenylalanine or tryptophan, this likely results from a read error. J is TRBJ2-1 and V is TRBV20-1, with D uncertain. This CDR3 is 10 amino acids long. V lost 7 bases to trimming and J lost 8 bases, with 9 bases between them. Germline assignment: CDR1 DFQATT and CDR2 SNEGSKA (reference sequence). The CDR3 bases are TGCAGTGTTATAGGTCATGAGCAGTTCTTA. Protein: CSVIGHEQFL.

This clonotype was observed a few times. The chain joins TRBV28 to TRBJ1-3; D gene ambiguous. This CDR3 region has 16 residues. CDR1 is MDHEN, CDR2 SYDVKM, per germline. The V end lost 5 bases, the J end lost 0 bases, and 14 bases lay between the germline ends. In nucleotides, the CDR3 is TGTGCCAGCAGTCCTCGACTGCAATACTCTGGAAACACCATATATTTT. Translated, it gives CASSPRLQYSGNTIYF.

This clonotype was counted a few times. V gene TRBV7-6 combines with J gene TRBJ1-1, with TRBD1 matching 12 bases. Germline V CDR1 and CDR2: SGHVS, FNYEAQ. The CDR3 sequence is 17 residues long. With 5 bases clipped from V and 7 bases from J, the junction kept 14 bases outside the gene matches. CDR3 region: CASSPPRDRGPSNEAFF. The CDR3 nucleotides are TGTGCCAGCAGCCCGCCCCGGGACAGGGGGCCCAGTAATGAAGCTTTCTTT.

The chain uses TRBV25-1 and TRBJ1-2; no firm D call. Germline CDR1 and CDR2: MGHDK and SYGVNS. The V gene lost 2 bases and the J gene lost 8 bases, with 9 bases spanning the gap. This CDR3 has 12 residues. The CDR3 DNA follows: TGTGCCAGCAGTGAAGTGGGAGGAGGCTACACCTTC. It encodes CASSEVGGGYTF.

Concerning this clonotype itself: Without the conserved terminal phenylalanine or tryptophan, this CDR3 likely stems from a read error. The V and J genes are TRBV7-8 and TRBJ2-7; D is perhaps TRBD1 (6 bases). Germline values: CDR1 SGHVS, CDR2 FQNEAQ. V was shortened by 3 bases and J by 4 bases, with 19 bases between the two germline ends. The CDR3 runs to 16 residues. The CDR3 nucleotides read TGTGCCAGCAGCTTGGGTAGGGGGATTGCGGTGTACGAGCAGTACTTA. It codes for CASSLGRGIAVYEQYL.

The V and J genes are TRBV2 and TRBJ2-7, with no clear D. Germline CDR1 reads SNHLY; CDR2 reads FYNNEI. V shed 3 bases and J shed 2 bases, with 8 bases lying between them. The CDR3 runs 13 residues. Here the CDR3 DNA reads TGTGCCAGCAGTGACGTCAGGCCCTACGAGCAGTACTTC. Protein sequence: CASSDVRPYEQYF.

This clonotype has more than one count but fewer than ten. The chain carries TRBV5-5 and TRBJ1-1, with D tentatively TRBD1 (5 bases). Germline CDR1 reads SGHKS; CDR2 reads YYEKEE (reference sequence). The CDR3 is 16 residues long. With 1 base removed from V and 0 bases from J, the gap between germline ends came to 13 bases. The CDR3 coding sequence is TGTGCCAGCAGCTTGTTGCCGGGGCACATGAACACTGAAGCTTTCTTT. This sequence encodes CASSLLPGHMNTEAFF.

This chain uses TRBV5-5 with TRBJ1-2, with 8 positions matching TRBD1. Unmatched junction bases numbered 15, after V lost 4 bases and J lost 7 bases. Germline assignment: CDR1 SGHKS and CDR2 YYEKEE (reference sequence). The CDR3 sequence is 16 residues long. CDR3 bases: TGTGCCAGCAGCCTGACTGATGCAGGGGGCATCGGTGGCTACACCTTC. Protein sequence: CASSLTDAGGIGGYTF. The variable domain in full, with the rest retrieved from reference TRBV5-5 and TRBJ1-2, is DAGVTQSPTHLIKTRGQQVTLRCSPISGHKSVSWYQQVLGQGPQFIFQYYEKEERGRGNFPDRFSARQFPNYSSELNVNALLLGDSALYLCASSLTDAGGIGGYTFGSGTRLTVV.

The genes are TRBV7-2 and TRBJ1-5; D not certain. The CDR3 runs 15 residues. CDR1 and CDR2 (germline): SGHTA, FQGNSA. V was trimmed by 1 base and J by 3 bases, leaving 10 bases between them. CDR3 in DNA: TGTGCCAGCAGCTTAGATCGGCAGCTCAATCAGCCCCAGCATTTT. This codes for CASSLDRQLNQPQHF.

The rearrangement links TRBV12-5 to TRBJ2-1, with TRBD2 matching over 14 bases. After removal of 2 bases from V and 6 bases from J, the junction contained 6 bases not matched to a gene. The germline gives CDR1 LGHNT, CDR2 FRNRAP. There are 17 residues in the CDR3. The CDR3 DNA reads TGTGCTAGTGGTTTGTCCCGGGGACTAGCGGGGGCCAATGAGCAGTTCTTC. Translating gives CASGLSRGLAGANEQFF.

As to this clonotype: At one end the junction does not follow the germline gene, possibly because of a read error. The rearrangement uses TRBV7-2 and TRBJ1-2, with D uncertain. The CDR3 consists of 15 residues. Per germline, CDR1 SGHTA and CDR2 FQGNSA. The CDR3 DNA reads TGTGCCAGCAGCTTATCCACCGTAGAAACTGAGGGCTACAACTTC. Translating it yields CASSLSTVETEGYNF. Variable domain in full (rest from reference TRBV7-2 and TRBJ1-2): GAGVSQSPSNKVTEKGKDVELRCDPISGHTALYWYRQSLGQGLEFLIYFQGNSAPDKSGLPSDRFSAERTGGSVSTLTIQRTQQEDSAVYLCASSLSTVETEGYNFGSGTRLTVV.

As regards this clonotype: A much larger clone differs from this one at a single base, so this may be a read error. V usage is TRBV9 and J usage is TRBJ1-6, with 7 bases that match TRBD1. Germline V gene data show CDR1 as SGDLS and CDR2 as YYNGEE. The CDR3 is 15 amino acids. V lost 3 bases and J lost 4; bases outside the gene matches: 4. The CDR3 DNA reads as TGTGCCAGCAGCGCGGGACAGTCTTATAATTCACCCCTCCACTTT. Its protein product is CASSAGQSYNSPLHF.